Sequencing of this TCR beta chain was carried out in a study of naive and memory T cell subsets. As for this clonotype: Its antigen is unidentified.

CD4 T cells were positively selected, then CD8 T cells from the CD4-negative fraction. Cells stained for CD3, CD4, CD8, CD45RA and CD27 were sorted into four subsets. Study-wide findings and caveats: Clonotypes are single alpha or beta chains, not paired receptors. Naive repertoires, especially CD8, held a few larger clonotypes, possibly memory cells re-expressing CD45RA. In CD4 and CD8 cells, diversity dropped from naive through EMRA.

CDR3 length: 14 amino acids. The germline gives CDR1 SGHDN, CDR2 FVKESK. V was pared by 4 bases and J by 3 bases, with 9 bases between. An equimolar mix of two oligonucleotides served as the beta constant-region primer for TRBC1 and TRBC2. Nested alpha and beta constant-region primers with the SP2 primer drove four PCR rounds on ligated cDNA. TCRdb passed the UMI-ligation and nested PCR reads through MiXCR, listing each CDR3 protein once. The sample contains approximately 100,000 distinct CDR3 sequences, around 15% of which appear only once. The sequenced sample consisted of naive CD8+ T cells from blood. This TCR came from a human donor in good health. The J gene is TRBJ2-2, the V gene TRBV14; D unresolved. In nucleotides, the CDR3 is TGTGCCAGCAGCCCCCCTCCGGACACCGGGGAGCTGTTTTTT. This codes for CASSPPPDTGELFF. The complete variable domain, with remaining parts taken from reference TRBV14 and TRBJ2-2, reads EAGVTQFPSHSVIEKGQTVTLRCDPISGHDNLYWYRRVMGKEIKFLLHFVKESKQDESGMPNNRFLAERTGGTYSTLKVQPAELEDSGVYFCASSPPPDTGELFFGEGSRLTVL.